This T cell receptor beta chain was obtained from a study of lymphopenia after photon versus proton radiotherapy. Findings and limits, study-wide: Authors raise, but do not show, better survival with proton therapy. Post-nadir diversity loss with photons came from oligoclonal expansion, particularly CD8+ Temra cells. Relative stability marked proton patients; photon patients lost diversity and naive cells.

This table comes from immunoSEQ multiplex PCR, and its TCRdb copy is limited to in-frame clones, with some not included. The data hold 53,000 or so clones, with around 83% observed a single time. As concerns this clone: Its target is unknown.

The source material was peripheral blood, sampled from a patient treated with photon-based radiotherapy. The source of this sequence is a man in his fifties with gastric cancer.

Written as DNA, the CDR3 is TGTGCCAGCAGTTTTACGGGACTAGGGGACAATGAGCAGTTCTTC. Translation: CASSFTGLGDNEQFF. The chain has TRBV28 and TRBJ2-1; TRBD2 matches 8 bases. Trimming took 3 bases from V and 5 from J; bases not matched to a gene: 6. This CDR3 has 15 residues. CDR1 MDHEN and CDR2 SYDVKM come from the germline V gene.